The 4 T cell receptor beta chains listed next were all sequenced from one sample in a study of blood T cell repertoires in COVID-19. The method was immunoSEQ multiplex PCR; TCRdb's version includes in-frame clones alone and lacks a portion of them. Here the sample spans 150,000 to 250,000 clones, around 87% being singletons. Sample: PBMCs or T cells enriched from blood (not recorded which). The origin of the receptors is a woman in her 30s who had recovered from COVID-19.

The chain couples TRBV19 to TRBJ2-7, with 9 bases fitting TRBD2. V dropped 1 base and J dropped 0; count of bases not matched to a gene: 4. The germline V gene has CDR1 LNHDA and CDR2 SQIVND (reference sequence). The CDR3 is 16 residues long. This chain's CDR3 is CASSIGLAGSSYEQYF. In DNA, the CDR3 is TGTGCCAGTAGTATAGGCCTAGCGGGGAGCTCCTACGAGCAGTACTTC.

This clone was picked up one time. The chain combines TRBV11-3 with TRBJ1-3, with a weak D call TRBD1 (6 bases). With 5 bases removed from V and 1 base from J, the gap between germline ends came to 9 bases. From germline, CDR1 is SGHNT and CDR2 YENEEA. The CDR3 is 14 residues long. This chain's CDR3 is CASSPGTSGNTIYF. As DNA, the CDR3 is TGTGCCAGCAGCCCCGGGACATCTGGAAACACCATATATTTT.

The V gene is TRBV7-9, the J gene TRBJ1-2; maybe TRBD1 (5 bases). Germline CDR1 SEHNR, CDR2 FQNEAQ (reference sequence). The CDR3 sequence is 18 residues long. V shed 0 bases and J shed 3 bases, with 20 bases lying between them. The CDR3 DNA is TGTGCCAGCAGCTTAGCCTCGTCAGGGAGGGAACTTTACTATGGCTACACCTTC. Translated, it gives CASSLASSGRELYYGYTF.

J is TRBJ1-1 and V is TRBV9, with 7 nucleotides matching TRBD1. From germline, CDR1 is SGDLS and CDR2 YYNGEE. J gave up 5 bases and V 3 bases, and 7 bases lay outside the gene matches. There are 14 residues in the CDR3. The CDR3 reads CASSAMTGNTEAFF. CDR3 nucleotide sequence: TGTGCCAGCAGCGCCATGACAGGGAATACTGAAGCTTTCTTT.